The entry below gives a single T cell receptor beta chain sequence along with its context. This clonotype was recorded at least ten times. No antigen is known for it. Per-nucleotide qualities are absent, and no much larger clonotype sits a single base away. These data come from a study of T cells after yellow fever vaccination (dated by TCRdb to about 2019). Concerning the study at large: The SMART-Seq v4 Ultra Low Input RNA kit was used to prepare libraries from fractions with low cell numbers. To follow T-cell clones before and after primary and booster YFV17D yellow fever vaccination, bulk TCR alpha and beta repertoires were sequenced over time. The cohort comprised two healthy male donors, one aged 18 to 29 and one aged 30 to 39 years. Blood was drawn at multiple timepoints before and after primary and secondary immunization, with bulk PBMC replicates and cell subsets isolated. General findings and caveats noted by the study authors: A small share of clonotypes was detected in both CD4 and CD8 compartments, with the overlap likely arising from convergent recombination. The study included only two donors, which limits how far the findings can be generalized. Compared with the primary T-cell response, the secondary T-cell response was faster but weaker, reaching its peak on day 5 rather than on day 15. After the booster, most clones that had expanded after primary vaccination were detected again (about 97% of CD4 and under 90% of CD8), suggesting broad maintenance of memory. Computational filtering was needed because FACS-sorted repertoires could contain abundant contaminating clonotypes from the bulk population.

TCRdb shows the sequencer as Illumina NovaSeq 6000. TCR cDNA was synthesized by 5'RACE template switching, which introduced a universal primer site and unique molecular identifiers. Priming for cDNA synthesis came from both the TCR alpha and TCR beta constant segments. Library amplification used two PCR steps, and the second PCR step added sample barcodes and sequencing adapters. Sequencing of libraries was done on Illumina HiSeq 2500 (2x100 bp) or NovaSeq (2x150 bp). As for the authors' bioinformatics: MIGEC handled demultiplexing of reads and collapsing into UMI consensus sequences, while MiXCR performed V(D)J alignment. Vaccine-responding clonotypes were defined with edgeR using replicate PBMC samples, requiring FDR below 0.01 and a log2 fold change above 5 up to day 15. Bulk clonotypes were assigned CD4 or CD8 identity according to which sequenced CD4 or CD8 repertoire held them at higher abundance. TCRdb passed the public sequencing reads through fastp at Q25 and MiXCR, retaining productive beta sequences. Duplicate CDR3 protein sequences are folded into a single record with the most common DNA and genes. What appears here as the V and J calls and clone size reflects TCRdb's work, not the paper's. This sample gives about 160,000 distinct CDR3 sequences in total; about a tenth of them show up just once. The ten largest make up roughly a third of the sample.

Per the publication, the treatment or condition label means: live attenuated yellow fever vaccine strain. A standard Ficoll-Paque protocol was used to isolate PBMCs from peripheral blood. Dynabeads CD4 and CD8 positive selection kits were used to isolate the CD4 and CD8 T-cell fractions. TriZol was used to extract RNA from bulk PBMCs, from CD4 and CD8 fractions, and from dextramer-positive and dextramer-negative fractions. Trimming leaves V shorter by 3 bases and J shorter by 4 bases, with the junction holding 8 bases beyond the gene matches. The CDR3 runs 16 amino acids, cysteine and phenylalanine included. CDR3 DNA is the only sequence kept; it has 48 bases, read in frame from the first base.

Sample: CD8+ T cells sorted from PBMCs, taken 45 days after the yellow fever booster vaccination. This receptor was identified in a young man who received the YFV17D yellow fever vaccine. The chain is encoded by TRBV12-3 or TRBV12-4 joined to TRBJ2-5; 10 bases in the middle match TRBD1. The CDR3 reads as follows: CASSLTVDRGLETQYF. The DNA sequence reads TGTGCCAGCAGTTTGACCGTCGACAGGGGGCTAGAGACCCAGTACTTC.